This T cell receptor (beta chain) was obtained from a study of somatic mutations in cytotoxic T cells in rheumatoid arthritis. The CDR3 sequence is 16 residues long. Trimming took off 1 base at V and 3 bases at J, with 16 bases between the two ends. CDR1 is SGHNT and CDR2 is YENEEA in the germline V gene. By positive magnetic bead selection, CD4+ and CD8+ cells were isolated, and their purity was checked by flow cytometry. As processed by the authors: Large patient CD8+ clones, those above 1%, rarely matched published virus-specific TCRB sequences. Libraries were prepared by immunoSEQ multiplex PCR; TCRdb keeps only in-frame clonotypes and omits some of them. The V and J calls and the clone size are those of that table, but D and trimming were determined from the DNA. The sample has about 5,500 clones, roughly four fifths seen once; the top ten hold around 52%.

The specimen sequenced was CD8+ T cells sorted from blood. This receptor was taken from a woman between 45 and 60 years old with rheumatoid arthritis. The rearrangement links TRBV11-3 to TRBJ2-7; D is undetermined. This chain's CDR3 is CASSLGFPAPSYEQYF. The CDR3 bases are TGTGCCAGCAGCTTAGGGTTTCCGGCGCCTAGCTACGAGCAGTACTTC.